This T cell receptor beta chain was captured by sequencing in a study of identical twins. General study findings and limits: In zero-insertion analyses, partial confounding could arise from invariant MAIT and iNKT cells. Shared out-of-frame alpha sequences (those common to twins) showed excess low generation probability. Findings came from cross-sectional statistics, without long-term follow-up of donors.

As regards this clonotype: Its antigen remains unidentified.

Unique molecular identifiers were in the cDNA, with template-switch universal primer binding. TCRdb re-analysed the 5' RACE reads in MiXCR, keeping a single row per CDR3 protein. This sample has about 890,000 distinct CDR3 sequences, with 9% to 15% found just once. Germline CDR1 DFQATT, CDR2 SNEGSKA (reference sequence). Trimming took 1 base from V and 0 from J, leaving 10 bases between them. The CDR3 consists of 15 residues. A further study also used this sample, focusing on yellow fever vaccine responses in identical twins.

What was sequenced was PBMCs. The chain couples TRBV20-1 to TRBJ2-4; D not certain. This receptor was taken from a woman aged 18-29 years in good health. CDR3 sequence reads: CSARGQVLAKNIQYF. The CDR3 nucleotides are TGCAGTGCTAGAGGGCAGGTACTAGCCAAAAACATTCAGTACTTC.